The sequence of this TCR beta chain was determined in a study of Tregs in tolerant kidney transplant recipients. Study-wide context: After approximately six days with irradiated graft donor PBMCs, CFSE-labeled recipient PBMCs were FACS-sorted.

This clone turned up a few times. Antigen specificity is unknown. TCRdb's copy holds only in-frame clones and misses some; the assay was immunoSEQ multiplex PCR. The sample lists thousands of clones, about half occurring once. The germline V gene has CDR1 SGHNT and CDR2 YENEEA. The CDR3 totals 14 residues. The V and J ends lost 5 bases and 7 bases respectively, with 15 bases between them. Study-wide points: This study did not directly address biological reproducibility. Tregs expanded with activated donor B cells seemed most donor-specific. Few patients were studied, so findings need validation in larger groups.

The TCR originated in a human donor in good health. Sequencing was carried out using CD4+ T cells from blood cultured with allogeneic cells. This rearrangement joins TRBV11-3 to TRBJ2-1; tentative D call: TRBD2 (6 bases). CDR3 nucleotides: TGTGCCAGCAGCCTCTTTGGGGACTCGAATGAGCAGTTCTTC. Its translation is CASSLFGDSNEQFF.